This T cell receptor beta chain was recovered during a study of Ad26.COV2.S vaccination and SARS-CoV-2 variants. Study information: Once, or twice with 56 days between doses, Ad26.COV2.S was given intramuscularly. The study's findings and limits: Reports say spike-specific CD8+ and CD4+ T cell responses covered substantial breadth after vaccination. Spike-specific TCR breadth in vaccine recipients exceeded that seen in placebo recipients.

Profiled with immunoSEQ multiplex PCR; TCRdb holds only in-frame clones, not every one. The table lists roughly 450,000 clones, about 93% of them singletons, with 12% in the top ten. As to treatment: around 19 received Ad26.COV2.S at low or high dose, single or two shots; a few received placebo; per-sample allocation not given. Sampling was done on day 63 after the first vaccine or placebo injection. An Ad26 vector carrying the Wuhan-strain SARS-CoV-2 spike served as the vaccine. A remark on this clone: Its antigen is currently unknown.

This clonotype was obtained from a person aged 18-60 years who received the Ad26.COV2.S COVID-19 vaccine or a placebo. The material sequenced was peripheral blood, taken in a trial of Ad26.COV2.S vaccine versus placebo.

The DNA for the CDR3 is TGCGCCAGCAGGTCGGCGGGAGGGACAACTAGCACAGATACGCAGTATTTT. It is translated as CASRSAGGTTSTDTQYF. The chain is built from TRBV5-1 and TRBJ2-3; 9 bases match TRBD2. The CDR3 contains 17 residues. Per the germline V gene, CDR1 is SGHRS and CDR2 is YFSETQ. With 5 bases clipped from V and 0 bases from J, the junction kept 10 bases outside the gene matches.